The 9 T cell receptor beta chains below were found in one sample sequenced in a study of T cell clusters in autoimmune cytopenias. TRB amplification used roughly 250 ng of peripheral blood genomic DNA. TRB rearrangements were amplified by touch-down multiplex PCR with mixed TRB-A/B primers. TCRdb reprocessed the multiplex PCR reads and reports one entry per CDR3 protein, with no DNA. Its table records 1,200 or so distinct CDR3 sequences. The sample taken for sequencing was peripheral blood. These receptors were collected from a human donor with an autoimmune cytopenia or autoimmune hepatitis (not recorded which).

This clonotype registers medium-sized by frequency. V and J are TRBV5-1 and TRBJ2-1. The germline CDR1 and CDR2 sequences are SGHRS and YFSETQ. The CDR3 runs 12 residues. The CDR3 loop reads CASSLGSNEQFF.

This clonotype is called medium-sized based on its frequency. The genes are TRBV24-1 and TRBJ2-2. The CDR3 has 13 residues. The germline gives CDR1 KGHDR, CDR2 SFDVKD. CDR3 region: CATSDLTNGRLFF.

Frequency places this clonotype as medium-sized. J is TRBJ2-3 and V is TRBV12-3 or TRBV12-4; the TCRdb call, TRBD1, lacks DNA for checking. The CDR3 has 17 amino acids. CDR3 region: CASSINRARSFENTQYF.

In terms of frequency, this clonotype is medium-sized. The chain employs TRBV6-1 and TRBJ2-5; TCRdb's D call of TRBD2 is untestable without DNA. CDR3 length equals 17 residues. Germline CDR1 reads MNHNS; CDR2 reads SASEGT. The CDR3 loop reads CASSQRGTSGIRETQYF.

The chain uses TRBV2 and TRBJ1-5. The length of the CDR3 is 13 residues. Germline assignment: CDR1 SNHLY and CDR2 FYNNEI. CDR3 sequence reads: CASSEDRNQPQHF.

This clonotype is labeled medium-sized (0.01 to 0.1%) based on frequency. The rearrangement uses TRBV5-1 and TRBJ2-1; TCRdb calls TRBD2, which cannot be checked without DNA. This CDR3 spans 16 amino acids. Germline V gene lookup returns CDR1 SGHRS and CDR2 YFSETQ. The CDR3 loop reads CASSLVLGGGADEQFF. The entire variable domain, with the rest obtained from reference TRBV5-1 and TRBJ2-1, is as follows: KAGVTQTPRYLIKTRGQQVTLSCSPISGHRSVSWYQQTPGQGLQFLFEYFSETQRNKGNFPGRFSGRQFSNSRSEMNVSTLELGDSALYLCASSLVLGGGADEQFFGPGTRLTVL.

This clonotype is medium-sized by frequency. V gene TRBV12-3 or TRBV12-4 combines with J gene TRBJ2-3. The CDR3 sequence is 17 residues long. The CDR3 sequence is CASSLAPGLTSTDTQYF.

J is TRBJ2-5 and V is TRBV20-1; checking the TCRdb D call of TRBD2 is not possible without DNA. The CDR3 extends over 13 amino acids. Per germline, CDR1 DFQATT and CDR2 SNEGSKA (reference sequence). The CDR3 sequence is CSARGLALETQYF.

This clonotype is identified as medium-sized from frequency. The chain uses TRBV27 and TRBJ1-1; the TCRdb call, TRBD1, lacks DNA for checking. The germline V gene has CDR1 MNHEY and CDR2 SMNVEV (reference sequence). The CDR3 runs to 16 residues. The CDR3 is CASSPNRGSGNTEAFF.